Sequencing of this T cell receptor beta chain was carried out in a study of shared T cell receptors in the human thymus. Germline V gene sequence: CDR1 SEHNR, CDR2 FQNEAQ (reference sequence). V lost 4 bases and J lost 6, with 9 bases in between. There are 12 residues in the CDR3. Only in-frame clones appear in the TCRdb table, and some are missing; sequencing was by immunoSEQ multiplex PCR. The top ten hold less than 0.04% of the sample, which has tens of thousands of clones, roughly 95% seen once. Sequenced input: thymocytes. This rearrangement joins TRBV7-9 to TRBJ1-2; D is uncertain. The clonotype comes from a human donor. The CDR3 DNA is TGTGCCAGCAGCTCTCGGGTTCATGGCTACACCTTC. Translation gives CASSSRVHGYTF.